This T cell receptor beta chain was retrieved from a study of lymphopenia after photon versus proton radiotherapy. Study conclusions and caveats: Relative stability marked proton patients; photon patients lost diversity and naive cells. Survival link was tested only in deceased patients; proton benefit remains a possibility. After lymphocyte nadir, photon-treated repertoires showed oligoclonal expansion, especially CD8+ Temra.

This clone was recorded only once. The target antigen is unknown. Germline CDR1 reads SEHNR; CDR2 reads FQNEAQ (reference sequence). Trimming cost V 7 bases and J 5 bases; bases outside gene matches: 9. There are 15 residues in the CDR3. Only in-frame clones appear in the TCRdb table, and some are missing; sequencing was by immunoSEQ multiplex PCR. The data hold tens of thousands of clones, with about 85% observed a single time. This clonotype was obtained from a woman between 70 and 85 years old with pancreatic cancer. Sample: peripheral blood, taken from a patient treated with proton-based radiotherapy. J is TRBJ2-5 and V is TRBV7-9; the match to TRBD2 covers 11 bases. CDR3: CASIDSGRARETQYF. The DNA for the CDR3 is TGTGCCAGCATCGATAGCGGGAGGGCCCGGGAGACCCAGTACTTC.